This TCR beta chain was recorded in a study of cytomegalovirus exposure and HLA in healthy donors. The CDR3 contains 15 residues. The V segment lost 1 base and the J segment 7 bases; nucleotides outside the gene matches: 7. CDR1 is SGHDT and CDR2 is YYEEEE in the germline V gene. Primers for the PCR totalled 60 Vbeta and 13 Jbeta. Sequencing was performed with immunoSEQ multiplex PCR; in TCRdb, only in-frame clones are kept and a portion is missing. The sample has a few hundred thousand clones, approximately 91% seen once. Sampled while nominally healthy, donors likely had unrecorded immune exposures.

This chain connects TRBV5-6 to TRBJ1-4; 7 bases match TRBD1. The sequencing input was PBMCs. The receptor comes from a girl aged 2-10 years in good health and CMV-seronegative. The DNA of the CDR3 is TGTGCCAGCAGCTTGAGGCAGGGGGGTGGTGAAAAACTGTTTTTT. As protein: CASSLRQGGGEKLFF.